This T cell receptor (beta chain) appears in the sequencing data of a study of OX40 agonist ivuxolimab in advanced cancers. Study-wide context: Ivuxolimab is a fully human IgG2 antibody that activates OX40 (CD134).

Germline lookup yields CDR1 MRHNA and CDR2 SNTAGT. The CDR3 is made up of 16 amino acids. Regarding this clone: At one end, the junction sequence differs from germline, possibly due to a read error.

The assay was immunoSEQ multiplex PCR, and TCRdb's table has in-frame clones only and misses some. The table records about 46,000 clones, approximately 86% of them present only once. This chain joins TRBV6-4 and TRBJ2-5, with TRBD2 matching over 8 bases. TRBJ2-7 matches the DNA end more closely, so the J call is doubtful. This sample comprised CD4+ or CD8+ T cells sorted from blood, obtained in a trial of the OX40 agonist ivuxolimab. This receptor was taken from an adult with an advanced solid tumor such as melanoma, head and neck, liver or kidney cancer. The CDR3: CASSYSSSGAAYEQYF. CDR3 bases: TGTGCCAGCAGTTACTCGAGTAGCGGGGCCGCCTACGAGCAGTACTTC.